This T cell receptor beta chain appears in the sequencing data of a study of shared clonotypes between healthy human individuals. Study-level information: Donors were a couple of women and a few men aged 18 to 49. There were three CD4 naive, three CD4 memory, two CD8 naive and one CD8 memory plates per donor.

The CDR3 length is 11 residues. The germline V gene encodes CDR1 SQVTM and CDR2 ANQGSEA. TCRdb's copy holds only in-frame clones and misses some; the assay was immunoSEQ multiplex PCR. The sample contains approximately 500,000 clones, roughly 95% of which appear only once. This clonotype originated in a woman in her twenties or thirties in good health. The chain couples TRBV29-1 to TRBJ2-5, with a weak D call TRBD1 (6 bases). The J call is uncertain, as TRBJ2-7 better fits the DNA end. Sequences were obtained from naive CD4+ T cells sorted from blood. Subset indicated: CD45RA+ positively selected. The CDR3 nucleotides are TGCAGCGTTGGGGACACGCACGAGCAGTACTTC. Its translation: CSVGDTHEQYF.